These 6 T cell receptor beta chains share one sample of origin, sequenced in a study of cytomegalovirus exposure and HLA in healthy donors. PCR used 60 Vbeta primers and 13 Jbeta primers. Data came from immunoSEQ multiplex PCR; TCRdb stores just in-frame clones and leaves some out. The table has nearly 110,000 clones, over 60% seen once; the top ten hold roughly 6%. Sequencing input: PBMCs. These receptors came from a woman in her forties or fifties in good health and CMV-seropositive.

The count of this clone is one. V and J are TRBV4-2 and TRBJ2-7, with 7 bases that match TRBD2. CDR1 is LGHNA, CDR2 YNFKEQ, per germline. The V gene end was trimmed by 4 bases and the J gene end by 4 bases; junction bases not matched to a gene: 16. There are 17 residues in the CDR3. CDR3 coding DNA: TGTGCCAGCAGCCCCCTAAACGGGCGGGGGAAGGGTTACGAGCAGTACTTC. Residues: CASSPLNGRGKGYEQYF.

V gene TRBV30 combines with J gene TRBJ2-1; D perhaps matches TRBD2 (6 bases). CDR1 GTSNPN and CDR2 SVGIG come from the germline V gene (reference sequence). Trimming stripped 0 bases from V and 8 bases from J, with 14 bases between. The CDR3 is made up of 14 amino acids. The DNA of the CDR3 is TGTGCCTGGAGTGTTTTTGTGGGAGGCGATGAGCAGTTCTTC. Residues: CAWSVFVGGDEQFF.

In its sample, this clone was seen a few times. V is TRBV27 and J is TRBJ1-1, with D unresolved. V lost 1 base and J lost 8, with 11 bases in between. Germline CDR1 reads MNHEY; CDR2 reads SMNVEV (reference sequence). The CDR3 sequence is 13 residues long. CDR3 residues: CASSLYQSTEAFF. The CDR3 region has the DNA TGTGCCAGCAGTTTATACCAGTCAACCGAAGCTTTCTTT.

The chain links TRBV28 to TRBJ1-2; a possible D gene is TRBD1 (6 bases). Germline V gives CDR1 MDHEN, CDR2 SYDVKM. The CDR3 contains 16 residues. V lost 3 bases, J lost 4 bases, and 18 bases lay in between. The CDR3 is CASSLTPGGQIYGYTF. The CDR3 DNA follows: TGTGCCAGCAGTTTGACCCCGGGGGGCCAAATCTATGGCTACACCTTC.

This chain links TRBV9 with TRBJ1-2; D call uncertain. CDR3 size: 15 residues. Trimming removed 2 bases at V and 4 bases at J, with 15 bases between. Germline CDR1 is SGDLS and CDR2 is YYNGEE. In nucleotides, the CDR3 is TGTGCCAGCAGCGTGTTTCAGGATTTCATCTATGGCTACACCTTC. Translated: CASSVFQDFIYGYTF.

Only a few counts were recorded for this clone. Here the CDR3 reads CASSSYRVSGGGSYNEQFF. DNA of the CDR3: TGTGCCAGCAGTTCTTACCGAGTCTCCGGGGGAGGATCCTACAATGAGCAGTTCTTC. The rearrangement links TRBV27 to TRBJ2-1, with D possibly being TRBD2 (6 bases). This CDR3 has 19 amino acids. Trimming pared 4 bases from V and 1 base from J, leaving 23 bases between. Germline V gene sequence: CDR1 MNHEY, CDR2 SMNVEV (reference sequence).